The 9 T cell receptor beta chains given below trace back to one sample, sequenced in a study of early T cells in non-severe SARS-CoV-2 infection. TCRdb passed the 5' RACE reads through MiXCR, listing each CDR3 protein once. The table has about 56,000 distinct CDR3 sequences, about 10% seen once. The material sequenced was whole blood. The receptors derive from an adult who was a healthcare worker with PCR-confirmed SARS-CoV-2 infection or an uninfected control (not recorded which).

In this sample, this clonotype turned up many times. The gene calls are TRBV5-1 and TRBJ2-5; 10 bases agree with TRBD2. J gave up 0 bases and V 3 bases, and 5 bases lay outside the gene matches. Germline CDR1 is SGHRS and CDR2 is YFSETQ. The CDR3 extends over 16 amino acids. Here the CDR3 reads CASSSTTSGYQETQYF. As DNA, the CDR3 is TGCGCCAGCAGCTCCACGACTAGCGGGTACCAAGAGACCCAGTACTTC.

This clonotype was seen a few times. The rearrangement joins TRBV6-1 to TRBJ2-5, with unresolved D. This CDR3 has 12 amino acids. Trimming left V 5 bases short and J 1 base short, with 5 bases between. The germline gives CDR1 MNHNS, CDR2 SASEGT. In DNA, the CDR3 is TGTGCCAGCAGTATCCTCCAAGAGACCCAGTACTTC. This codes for CASSILQETQYF.

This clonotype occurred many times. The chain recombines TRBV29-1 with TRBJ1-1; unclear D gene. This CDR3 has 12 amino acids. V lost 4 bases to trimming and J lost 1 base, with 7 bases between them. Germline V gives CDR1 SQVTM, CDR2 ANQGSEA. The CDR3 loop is CSVVTENTEAFF. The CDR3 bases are TGCAGCGTTGTCACAGAGAACACTGAAGCTTTCTTT. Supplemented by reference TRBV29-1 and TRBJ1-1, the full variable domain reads SAVISQKPSRDICQRGTSLTIQCQVDSQVTMMFWYRQQPGQSLTLIATANQGSEATYESGFVIDKFPISRPNLTFSTLTVSNMSPEDSSIYLCSVVTENTEAFFGQGTRLTVV.

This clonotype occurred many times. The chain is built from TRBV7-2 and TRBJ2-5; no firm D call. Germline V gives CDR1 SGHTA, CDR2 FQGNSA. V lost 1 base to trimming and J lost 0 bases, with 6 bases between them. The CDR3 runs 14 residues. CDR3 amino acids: CASSLVGYQETQYF. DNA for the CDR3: TGTGCCAGCAGCTTAGTTGGCTACCAAGAGACCCAGTACTTC.

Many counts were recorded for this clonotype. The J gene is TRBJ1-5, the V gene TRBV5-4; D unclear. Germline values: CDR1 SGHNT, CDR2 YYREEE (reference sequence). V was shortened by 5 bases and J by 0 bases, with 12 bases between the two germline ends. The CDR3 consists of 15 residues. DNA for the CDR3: TGTGCCAGCAGTTCAGTTCCGGATAGCAATCAGCCCCAGCATTTT. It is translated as CASSSVPDSNQPQHF.

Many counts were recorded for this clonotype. CDR3 amino acids: CSASSPSGGPTDTQYF. CDR3 nucleotides: TGCAGTGCTAGTAGCCCTAGCGGGGGACCCACAGATACGCAGTATTTT. J is TRBJ2-3 and V is TRBV20-1; TRBD2 matches at 10 bases. There are 16 residues in the CDR3. Trimming removed 3 bases from V and 2 bases from J; junction bases left unmatched: 8. Germline V lookup: CDR1 DFQATT, CDR2 SNEGSKA (reference sequence).

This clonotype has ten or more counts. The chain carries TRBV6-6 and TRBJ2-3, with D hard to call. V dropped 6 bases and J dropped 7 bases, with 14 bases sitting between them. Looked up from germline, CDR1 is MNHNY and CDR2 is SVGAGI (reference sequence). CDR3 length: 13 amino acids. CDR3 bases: TGTGCCAGCAGGCTCACGGGTGAGAATACGCAGTATTTT. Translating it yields CASRLTGENTQYF.

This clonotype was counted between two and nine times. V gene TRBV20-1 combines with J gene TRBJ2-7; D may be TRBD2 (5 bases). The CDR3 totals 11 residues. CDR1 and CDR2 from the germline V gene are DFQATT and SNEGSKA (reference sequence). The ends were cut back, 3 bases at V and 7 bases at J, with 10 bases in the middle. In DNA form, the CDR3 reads TGCAGTGCTAGTACTAGTTATGAGCAGTACTTC. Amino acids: CSASTSYEQYF.

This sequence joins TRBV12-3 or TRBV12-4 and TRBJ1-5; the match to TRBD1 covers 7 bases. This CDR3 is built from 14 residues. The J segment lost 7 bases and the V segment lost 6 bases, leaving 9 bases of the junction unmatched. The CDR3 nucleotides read TGTGCCAGCAGCCCGGGACAGATCGGACAGCCCCAGCATTTT. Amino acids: CASSPGQIGQPQHF.